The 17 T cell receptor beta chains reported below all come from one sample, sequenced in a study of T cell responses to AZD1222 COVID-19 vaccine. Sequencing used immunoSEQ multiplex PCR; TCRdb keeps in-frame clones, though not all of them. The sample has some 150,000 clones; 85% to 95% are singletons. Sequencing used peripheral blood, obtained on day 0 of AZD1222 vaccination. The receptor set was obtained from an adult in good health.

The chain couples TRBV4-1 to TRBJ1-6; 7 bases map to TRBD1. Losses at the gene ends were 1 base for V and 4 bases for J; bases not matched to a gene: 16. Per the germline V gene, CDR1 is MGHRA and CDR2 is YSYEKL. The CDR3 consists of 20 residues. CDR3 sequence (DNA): TGCGCCAGCAGCCAAGTTACCCGACAGGGCCCCGGGATATATAATTCACCCCTCCACTTT. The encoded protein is CASSQVTRQGPGIYNSPLHF.

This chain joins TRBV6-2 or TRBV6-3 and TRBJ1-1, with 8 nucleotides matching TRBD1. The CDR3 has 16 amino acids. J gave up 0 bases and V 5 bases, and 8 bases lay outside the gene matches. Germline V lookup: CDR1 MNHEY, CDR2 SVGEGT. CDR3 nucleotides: TGTGCCAGCAGTAAACGGACAGGGTCCTTGAACACTGAAGCTTTCTTT. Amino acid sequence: CASSKRTGSLNTEAFF.

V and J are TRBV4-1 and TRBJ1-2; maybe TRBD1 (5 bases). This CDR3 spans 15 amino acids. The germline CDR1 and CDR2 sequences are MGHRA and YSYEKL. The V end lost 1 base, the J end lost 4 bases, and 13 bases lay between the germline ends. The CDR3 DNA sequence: TGCGCCAGCAGCCAAGCAGGGACTCTATCCTATGGCTACACCTTC. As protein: CASSQAGTLSYGYTF.

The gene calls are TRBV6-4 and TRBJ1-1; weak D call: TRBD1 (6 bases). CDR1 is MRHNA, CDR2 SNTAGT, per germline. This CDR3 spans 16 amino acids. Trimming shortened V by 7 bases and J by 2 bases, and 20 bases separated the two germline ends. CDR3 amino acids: CASMERGGGPNTEAFF. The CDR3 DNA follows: TGTGCCAGCATGGAGCGGGGAGGGGGACCTAACACTGAAGCTTTCTTT.

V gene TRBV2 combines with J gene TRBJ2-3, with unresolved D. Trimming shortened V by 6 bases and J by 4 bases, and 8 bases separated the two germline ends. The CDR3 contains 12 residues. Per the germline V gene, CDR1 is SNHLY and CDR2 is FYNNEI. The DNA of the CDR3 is TGTGCCAGCAGAACGGAGTCAGATACGCAGTATTTT. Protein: CASRTESDTQYF.

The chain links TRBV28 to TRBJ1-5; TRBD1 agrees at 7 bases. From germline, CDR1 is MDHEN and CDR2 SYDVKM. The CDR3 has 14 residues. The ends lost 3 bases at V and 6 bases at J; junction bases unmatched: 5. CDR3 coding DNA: TGTGCCAGCAGTTTCCGGAGGGGGCTTCAGCCCCAGCATTTT. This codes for CASSFRRGLQPQHF.

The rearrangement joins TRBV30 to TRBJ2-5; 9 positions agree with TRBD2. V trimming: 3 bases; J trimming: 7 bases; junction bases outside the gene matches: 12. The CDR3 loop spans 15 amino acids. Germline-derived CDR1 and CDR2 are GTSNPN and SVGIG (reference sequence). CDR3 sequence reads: CAWRPRGGLIGTQYF. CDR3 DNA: TGTGCCTGGAGACCGCGGGGGGGCCTTATAGGGACCCAGTACTTC. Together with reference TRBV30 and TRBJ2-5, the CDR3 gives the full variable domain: SQTIHQWPATLVQPVGSPLSLECTVEGTSNPNLYWYRQAAGRGLQLLFYSVGIGQISSEVPQNLSASRPQDRQFILSSKKLLLSDSGFYLCAWRPRGGLIGTQYFGPGTRLLVL.

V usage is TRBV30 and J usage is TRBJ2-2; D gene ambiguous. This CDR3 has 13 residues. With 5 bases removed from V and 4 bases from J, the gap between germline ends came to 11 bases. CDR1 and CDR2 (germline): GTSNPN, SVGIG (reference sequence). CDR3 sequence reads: CAWGARLTGELFF. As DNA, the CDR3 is TGTGCCTGGGGAGCTAGGCTCACCGGGGAGCTGTTTTTT.

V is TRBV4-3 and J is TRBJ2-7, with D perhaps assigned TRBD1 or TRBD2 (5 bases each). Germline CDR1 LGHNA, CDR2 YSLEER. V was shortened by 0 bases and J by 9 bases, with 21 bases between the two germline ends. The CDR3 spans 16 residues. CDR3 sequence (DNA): TGCGCCAGCAGCCAAGATCCCGACAGCGGCCAGTCAGCGCAGTACTTC. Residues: CASSQDPDSGQSAQYF.

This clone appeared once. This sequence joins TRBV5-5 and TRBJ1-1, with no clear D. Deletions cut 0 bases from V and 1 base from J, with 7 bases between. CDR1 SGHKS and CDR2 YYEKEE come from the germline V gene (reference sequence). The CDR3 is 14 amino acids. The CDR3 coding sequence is TGTGCCAGCAGCTTGGTGGGCAGGAACACTGAAGCTTTCTTT. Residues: CASSLVGRNTEAFF. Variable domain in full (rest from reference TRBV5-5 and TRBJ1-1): DAGVTQSPTHLIKTRGQQVTLRCSPISGHKSVSWYQQVLGQGPQFIFQYYEKEERGRGNFPDRFSARQFPNYSSELNVNALLLGDSALYLCASSLVGRNTEAFFGQGTRLTVV.

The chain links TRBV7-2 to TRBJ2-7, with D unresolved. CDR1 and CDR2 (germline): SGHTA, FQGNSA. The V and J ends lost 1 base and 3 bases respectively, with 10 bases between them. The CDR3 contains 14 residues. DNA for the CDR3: TGTGCCAGCAGCTTAGTTACGGGTGGCTACGAGCAGTACTTC. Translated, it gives CASSLVTGGYEQYF.

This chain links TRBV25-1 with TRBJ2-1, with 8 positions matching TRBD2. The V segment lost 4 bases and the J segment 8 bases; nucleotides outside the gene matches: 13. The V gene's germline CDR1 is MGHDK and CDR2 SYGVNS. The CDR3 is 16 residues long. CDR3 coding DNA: TGTGCCAGCAGTGCCGCCCTTCGGGGGGGGATGGATGAGCAGTTCTTC. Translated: CASSAALRGGMDEQFF. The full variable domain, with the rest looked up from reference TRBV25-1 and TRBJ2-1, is EADIYQTPRYLVIGTGKKITLECSQTMGHDKMYWYQQDPGMELHLIHYSYGVNSTEKGDLSSESTVSRIRTEHFPLTLESARPSHTSQYLCASSAALRGGMDEQFFGPGTRLTVL.

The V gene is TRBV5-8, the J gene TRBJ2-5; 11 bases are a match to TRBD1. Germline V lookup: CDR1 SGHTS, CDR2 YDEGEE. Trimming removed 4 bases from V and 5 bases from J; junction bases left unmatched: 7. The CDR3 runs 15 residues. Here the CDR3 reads CASSEGQGAWETQYF. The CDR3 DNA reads TGTGCCAGCAGCGAAGGACAGGGGGCCTGGGAGACCCAGTACTTC.

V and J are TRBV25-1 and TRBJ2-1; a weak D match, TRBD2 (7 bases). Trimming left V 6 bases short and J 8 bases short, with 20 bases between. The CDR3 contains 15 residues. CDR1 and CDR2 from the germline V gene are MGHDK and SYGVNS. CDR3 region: CASSDQAGGRDEQFF. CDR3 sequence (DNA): TGTGCCAGCAGCGATCAGGCCGGGGGGCGGGATGAGCAGTTCTTC.

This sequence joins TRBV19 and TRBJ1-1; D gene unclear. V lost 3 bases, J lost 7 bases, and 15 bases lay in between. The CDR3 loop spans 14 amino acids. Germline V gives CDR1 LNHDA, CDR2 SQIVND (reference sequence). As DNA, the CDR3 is TGTGCCAGTAGTATGAAATTTTTAGGAGGTGAAGCTTTCTTT. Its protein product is CASSMKFLGGEAFF.

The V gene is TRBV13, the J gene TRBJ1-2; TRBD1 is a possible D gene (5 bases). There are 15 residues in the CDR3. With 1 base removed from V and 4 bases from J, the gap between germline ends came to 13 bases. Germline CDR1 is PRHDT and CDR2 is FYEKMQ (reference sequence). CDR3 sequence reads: CASSLEGQGVYGYTF. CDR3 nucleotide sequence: TGTGCCAGCAGCTTAGAAGGGCAGGGAGTCTATGGCTACACCTTC.

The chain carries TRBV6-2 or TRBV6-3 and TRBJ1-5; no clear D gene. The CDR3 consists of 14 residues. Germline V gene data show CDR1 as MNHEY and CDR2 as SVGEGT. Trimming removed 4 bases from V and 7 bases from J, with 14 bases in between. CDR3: CASSSTALIQPQHF. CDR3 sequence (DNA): TGTGCCAGCAGTTCGACCGCCCTCATCCAGCCCCAGCATTTT.